The present T cell receptor (beta chain) was sequenced within a study of brain T cells in children with intractable seizures. V gave up 1 base and J gave up 2 bases, with 12 bases separating them. The germline gives CDR1 LNHDA, CDR2 SQIVND (reference sequence). There are 16 residues in the CDR3. Only cases whose brain tissue showed the highest T cell transcript signatures were sequenced. Pre-surgery treatment included at least one anti-epileptic drug. Here immunoSEQ multiplex PCR was the method, and the copy in TCRdb shows in-frame clones only, minus some. The sample contains about 64,000 clones, approximately 95% of which appear only once. Study conclusions and caveats: Viral specificity was inferred only from CDR3 similarity; HCMV serostatus was unknown.

Points on this clone: The target antigen is unknown.

The chain is built from TRBV19 and TRBJ1-5; D not certain. This sequence was found in a boy in the first two years of life with focal cortical dysplasia and intractable seizures. Here the sequenced sample was peripheral blood, taken at surgery. The CDR3, as DNA: TGTGCCAGTAGTATAGGGAGCGGCCGTGGCAATCAGCCCCAGCATTTT. This sequence encodes CASSIGSGRGNQPQHF.